These 32 T cell receptor beta chains came from one sample sequenced in a study of T cells in narcolepsy. Using immunoSEQ multiplex PCR, the repertoire was profiled, and TCRdb retains in-frame clones only, with some absent. The sample carries about 30,000 clones, approximately 85% recorded once. Sequenced material: CD45RA- memory CD4+ T cells from PBMCs. These receptor sequences come from a human donor with narcolepsy.

The chain employs TRBV29-1 and TRBJ2-1, with a weak D call TRBD1 (5 bases). Between the trimmed V and J ends, which lost 1 base and 7 bases, there was a span of 14 bases. Germline loops: CDR1 SQVTM, CDR2 ANQGSEA. The CDR3 sequence is 14 residues long. CDR3 nucleotide sequence: TGCAGCGTTGAAGTTGGGGCCATACCAAATGAGCAGTTCTTC. This gives the protein CSVEVGAIPNEQFF.

This clone was picked up one time. CDR3 protein: CASSQVWGDYGYTF. The CDR3, as DNA: TGCGCCAGCAGCCAAGTCTGGGGAGACTATGGCTACACCTTC. The chain has TRBV4-1 and TRBJ1-2; no definite D call. The CDR3 spans 14 residues. Trimming removed 1 base from V and 3 bases from J, with 9 bases in between. Germline CDR1 reads MGHRA; CDR2 reads YSYEKL.

This clone was found a few times. V is TRBV2 and J is TRBJ1-3, with TRBD1 matching over 9 bases. The germline gives CDR1 SNHLY, CDR2 FYNNEI. After removal of 8 bases from V and 2 bases from J, the junction contained 4 bases not matched to a gene. This CDR3 is built from 14 residues. The CDR3 DNA reads as TGTGCCAGCCTCCGGGACAGGGCTGGAAACACCATATATTTT. Protein sequence: CASLRDRAGNTIYF.

This rearrangement joins TRBV14 to TRBJ1-1, with 8 bases matching TRBD1. V shed 4 bases and J 0 bases; nucleotides not matched to a gene: 7. This CDR3 has 16 amino acids. Germline V CDR1 and CDR2: SGHDN, FVKESK. CDR3 sequence (DNA): TGTGCCAGCAGCCTACAGGGGGGAGTCATGAACACTGAAGCTTTCTTT. Protein: CASSLQGGVMNTEAFF.

The count of this clone is one. The chain recombines TRBV2 with TRBJ2-1; D might be TRBD1 (5 bases). CDR1 is SNHLY and CDR2 is FYNNEI in the germline V gene. The CDR3 sequence is 12 residues long. Trimming stripped 4 bases from V and 9 bases from J, with 10 bases between. The CDR3 protein is CASSVGQFEQFF. CDR3 in DNA: TGTGCCAGCAGTGTCGGACAATTTGAGCAGTTCTTC.

V and J are TRBV5-1 and TRBJ2-7; either TRBD1 or TRBD2 may fit D (5 bases each). The ends were cut back, 2 bases at V and 4 bases at J, with 10 bases in the middle. This CDR3 has 13 amino acids. The V gene's germline CDR1 is SGHRS and CDR2 YFSETQ. CDR3 loop: CASSFRDGYEQYF. The CDR3 coding sequence is TGCGCCAGCAGCTTCCGGGACGGGTACGAGCAGTACTTC. The full variable domain, its missing parts supplied by reference TRBV5-1 and TRBJ2-7, is KAGVTQTPRYLIKTRGQQVTLSCSPISGHRSVSWYQQTPGQGLQFLFEYFSETQRNKGNFPGRFSGRQFSNSRSEMNVSTLELGDSALYLCASSFRDGYEQYFGPGTRLTVT.

The V and J genes are TRBV28 and TRBJ2-1, with 8 nucleotides matching TRBD1. The germline CDR1 and CDR2 sequences are MDHEN and SYDVKM. V gave up 3 bases and J gave up 10 bases; unmatched junction bases: 8. The CDR3 totals 14 residues. DNA for the CDR3: TGTGCCAGCAGTTTCCGGACAGGGTCGGGCGAGCAGTTCTTC. Its translation: CASSFRTGSGEQFF.

J is TRBJ2-7 and V is TRBV5-4; TRBD2 agrees at 11 bases. The CDR3 loop spans 14 amino acids. The trim removed 2 bases at V and 6 bases at J, leaving 4 bases unmatched. CDR1 is SGHNT and CDR2 is YYREEE in the germline V gene (reference sequence). The CDR3 region is CASSFSGRGSEQYF. CDR3 nucleotide sequence: TGTGCCAGCAGCTTTAGCGGGAGGGGGAGCGAGCAGTACTTC.

V is TRBV5-1 and J is TRBJ2-1, with 7 bases lining up with TRBD2. The V segment lost 3 bases and the J segment 5 bases; nucleotides outside the gene matches: 5. The CDR3 runs 14 residues. The germline V gene encodes CDR1 SGHRS and CDR2 YFSETQ. CDR3 protein: CASSWGRGDNEQFF. CDR3 nucleotides: TGCGCCAGCAGCTGGGGCCGGGGGGACAATGAGCAGTTCTTC.

V usage is TRBV5-6 and J usage is TRBJ2-7; D may be TRBD1 (6 bases). Germline lookup yields CDR1 SGHDT and CDR2 YYEEEE. This CDR3 region has 13 residues. Trimming removed 2 bases from V and 2 bases from J, with 8 bases in between. DNA of the CDR3: TGTGCCAGCAGCTTACAGGGTCCCTACGAGCAGTACTTC. It is translated as CASSLQGPYEQYF.

The CDR3, as DNA: TGTGCCAGCAGTCCCTTTGCGGGGGGGGTCCACGAGCAGTACTTC. Protein: CASSPFAGGVHEQYF. The J gene is TRBJ2-7, the V gene TRBV28; 9 bases align to TRBD2. The CDR3 contains 15 residues. The junction had 10 bases not matched to a gene; V was cut back by 5 bases and J by 5 bases. The germline V gene has CDR1 MDHEN and CDR2 SYDVKM. Drawing the rest from reference TRBV28 and TRBJ2-7, the complete variable domain is DVKVTQSSRYLVKRTGEKVFLECVQDMDHENMFWYRQDPGLGLRLIYFSYDVKMKEKGDIPEGYSVSREKKERFSLILESASTNQTSMYLCASSPFAGGVHEQYFGPGTRLTVT.

The CDR3 DNA sequence: TGTGCCAGCAGTCGCGGGACTACTTACGGGGAGCTGTTTTTT. Translation: CASSRGTTYGELFF. The V gene is TRBV27, the J gene TRBJ2-2; 7 nucleotides line up with TRBD2. The CDR3 extends over 14 amino acids. The germline V gene encodes CDR1 MNHEY and CDR2 SMNVEV (reference sequence). J lost 7 bases, V lost 5 bases, and 7 bases had no gene match.

This clone has only a few counts. The CDR3 spells CASRRQGVGQPQHF. The DNA of the CDR3 is TGTGCCAGCAGACGACAGGGAGTAGGTCAGCCCCAGCATTTT. This chain uses TRBV28 with TRBJ1-5; 7 bases align to TRBD1. This CDR3 comprises 14 residues. Germline assignment: CDR1 MDHEN and CDR2 SYDVKM. The V segment lost 6 bases and the J segment 6 bases; nucleotides outside the gene matches: 8. Full variable domain (rest looked up from reference TRBV28 and TRBJ1-5): DVKVTQSSRYLVKRTGEKVFLECVQDMDHENMFWYRQDPGLGLRLIYFSYDVKMKEKGDIPEGYSVSREKKERFSLILESASTNQTSMYLCASRRQGVGQPQHFGDGTRLSIL.

The table lists this clone with a few counts. The chain combines TRBV5-1 with TRBJ1-2; no clear D gene. This CDR3 has 13 amino acids. The V end lost 0 bases, the J end lost 8 bases, and 11 bases lay between the germline ends. Germline CDR1 is SGHRS and CDR2 is YFSETQ. The CDR3 here is CASSLEDGGGYTF. The CDR3 nucleotides read TGCGCCAGCAGCTTGGAAGACGGCGGAGGCTACACCTTC.

V and J are TRBV9 and TRBJ2-7; D gene unclear. Looked up from germline, CDR1 is SGDLS and CDR2 is YYNGEE. This CDR3 is built from 12 residues. Trimming pared 2 bases from V and 7 bases from J, leaving 10 bases between. The CDR3 is CASSVNVEEQYF. In DNA form, the CDR3 reads TGTGCCAGCAGCGTTAACGTTGAGGAGCAGTACTTC.

The CDR3 nucleotides read TGTGCCAGCAGTTACACGAGGATGGGACTACCCTACGAGCAGTACTTC. Amino acid sequence: CASSYTRMGLPYEQYF. The chain joins TRBV6-5 to TRBJ2-7, with 7 bases fitting TRBD2. V gave up 2 bases and J gave up 2 bases; unmatched junction bases: 9. Per the germline V gene, CDR1 is MNHEY and CDR2 is SVGAGI. The length of the CDR3 is 16 residues.

The rearrangement links TRBV28 to TRBJ2-7; D is perhaps TRBD1 or TRBD2 (5 bases each). Per the germline V gene, CDR1 is MDHEN and CDR2 is SYDVKM. CDR3 size: 17 residues. Trimming stripped 6 bases from V and 0 bases from J, with 21 bases between. CDR3 coding DNA: TGTGCCAGCAGGGGAGCCCAGGGAGCCAAAACCTCCTACGAGCAGTACTTC. Protein: CASRGAQGAKTSYEQYF.

The chain employs TRBV10-2 and TRBJ1-2, with D unresolved. In germline, CDR1 is WSHSY, CDR2 SAAADI. V was clipped by 0 bases and J by 5 bases, with 10 bases between them. The CDR3 covers 14 residues. As DNA, the CDR3 is TGCGCCAGCAGTGAGTCCCCACAGATATATGGCTACACCTTC. It encodes CASSESPQIYGYTF.

V gene TRBV5-5 combines with J gene TRBJ1-1; D call uncertain. This CDR3 has 15 residues. From germline, CDR1 is SGHKS and CDR2 YYEKEE (reference sequence). Trimming took 4 bases from V and 0 from J, leaving 13 bases between them. The CDR3 nucleotides read TGTGCCAGCAGCCCCCGTGGAGCGATGAACACTGAAGCTTTCTTT. Translating gives CASSPRGAMNTEAFF.

The CDR3 region is CASSREGIYQETQYF. Written as DNA, the CDR3 is TGTGCCAGTAGTCGGGAGGGGATATACCAAGAGACCCAGTACTTC. The V gene is TRBV19, the J gene TRBJ2-5; TRBD2 matches 8 bases. Trimming removed 5 bases from V and 0 bases from J; junction bases left unmatched: 5. CDR1 and CDR2 from the germline V gene are LNHDA and SQIVND (reference sequence). The CDR3 length is 15 residues.

This chain connects TRBV30 to TRBJ1-5; no clear D gene. Per germline, CDR1 GTSNPN and CDR2 SVGIG (reference sequence). This CDR3 contains 15 residues. V lost 2 bases to trimming and J lost 4 bases, with 15 bases between them. This CDR3 reads CAWSLGNSGNQPQHF. In DNA form, the CDR3 reads TGTGCCTGGAGTTTAGGTAACAGCGGAAATCAGCCCCAGCATTTT.

The chain joins TRBV5-1 to TRBJ2-7; D not resolved. The CDR3 spans 15 residues. CDR1 and CDR2 (germline): SGHRS, YFSETQ. The germline V and J ends were trimmed by 2 bases and 2 bases, with 14 bases remaining between them. The CDR3 here is CASSFSGPGAYEQYF. As DNA, the CDR3 is TGCGCCAGCAGCTTCTCCGGGCCTGGAGCCTACGAGCAGTACTTC.

The chain links TRBV7-2 to TRBJ2-3; perhaps TRBD1 as D (5 bases). The CDR3 consists of 15 residues. Germline V gene lookup returns CDR1 SGHTA and CDR2 FQGNSA. Trimming removed 5 bases from V and 1 base from J, with 13 bases in between. CDR3 nucleotides: TGTGCCAGCAGCCGACAGAGCCACGGCACAGATACGCAGTATTTT. Amino acids: CASSRQSHGTDTQYF. The full variable domain, its missing parts supplied by reference TRBV7-2 and TRBJ2-3, is GAGVSQSPSNKVTEKGKDVELRCDPISGHTALYWYRQSLGQGLEFLIYFQGNSAPDKSGLPSDRFSAERTGGSVSTLTIQRTQQEDSAVYLCASSRQSHGTDTQYFGPGTRLTVL.

This clone was seen a single time. The J gene is TRBJ1-2, the V gene TRBV28; unclear D gene. The CDR3 is 14 residues long. Between the trimmed V and J ends, which lost 4 bases and 8 bases, there was a span of 17 bases. Germline values: CDR1 MDHEN, CDR2 SYDVKM. The CDR3 here is CASSSQFLSGGYTF. In DNA, the CDR3 is TGTGCCAGCAGTTCCCAGTTTCTCTCGGGGGGCTACACCTTC.

The rearrangement links TRBV10-2 to TRBJ2-4; the D call may be TRBD1 or TRBD2 (5 bases each). Germline V gene sequence: CDR1 WSHSY, CDR2 SAAADI. This CDR3 spans 16 amino acids. The ends were cut back, 3 bases at V and 3 bases at J, with 15 bases in the middle. The CDR3 sequence: CASSEFGTEDKNIQYF. The DNA for the CDR3 is TGCGCCAGCAGTGAATTTGGGACGGAAGACAAAAACATTCAGTACTTC.

CDR3 bases: TGTGCCAGCAGCTTATTCTTACAGAACACTGAAGCTTTCTTT. It codes for CASSLFLQNTEAFF. V gene TRBV7-9 combines with J gene TRBJ1-1, with unresolved D. V was clipped by 2 bases and J by 1 base, with 8 bases between them. The CDR3 consists of 14 residues. Germline loops: CDR1 SEHNR, CDR2 FQNEAQ (reference sequence). Supplemented by reference TRBV7-9 and TRBJ1-1, the full variable domain reads DTGVSQNPRHKITKRGQNVTFRCDPISEHNRLYWYRQTLGQGPEFLTYFQNEAQLEKSRLLSDRFSAERPKGSFSTLEIQRTEQGDSAMYLCASSLFLQNTEAFFGQGTRLTVV.

The chain links TRBV13 to TRBJ2-5; TRBD1 aligns across 7 bases. This CDR3 spans 14 amino acids. Germline V gives CDR1 PRHDT, CDR2 FYEKMQ (reference sequence). V shed 6 bases and J 4 bases; nucleotides not matched to a gene: 8. The CDR3 nucleotides are TGTGCCAGCAGACGACAGGGACGCGGAGAGACCCAGTACTTC. Protein: CASRRQGRGETQYF.

The J gene is TRBJ1-2, the V gene TRBV6-1, with 8 bases lining up with TRBD1. V gave up 5 bases and J gave up 11 bases; unmatched junction bases: 4. Germline CDR1 reads MNHNS; CDR2 reads SASEGT. The CDR3 runs 11 residues. The CDR3 region has the DNA TGTGCCAGCAGTCATACAGGGGGTTACACCTTC. It is translated as CASSHTGGYTF.

This chain connects TRBV19 to TRBJ1-4, with unresolved D. The CDR3 contains 15 residues. Germline loops: CDR1 LNHDA, CDR2 SQIVND (reference sequence). The germline V and J ends were trimmed by 3 bases and 6 bases, with 14 bases remaining between them. The CDR3 sequence: CASSIVRGGDEKLFF. As DNA, the CDR3 is TGTGCCAGTAGTATCGTACGGGGAGGTGATGAAAAACTGTTTTTT.

The chain has TRBV6-5 and TRBJ1-6; D is unresolved. Germline CDR1 and CDR2: MNHEY and SVGAGI. The CDR3 runs to 12 residues. The V end was cut by 8 bases, the J end by 9 bases, with 11 bases between. This chain's CDR3 is CASGFEGSPLHF. Written as DNA, the CDR3 is TGTGCCAGCGGCTTCGAGGGTTCACCCCTCCACTTT.

The chain has TRBV30 and TRBJ2-5; no reliable D call. Germline CDR1 and CDR2: GTSNPN and SVGIG (reference sequence). The V end was cut by 5 bases, the J end by 7 bases, with 20 bases between. The CDR3 has 14 amino acids. Here the CDR3 reads CAWDPGWASGTQYF. The CDR3 DNA follows: TGTGCCTGGGACCCCGGCTGGGCTTCGGGGACCCAGTACTTC.

The chain is built from TRBV5-1 and TRBJ1-6, with TRBD1 matching 9 bases. The V segment lost 3 bases and the J segment 3 bases; nucleotides outside the gene matches: 1. The V gene's germline CDR1 is SGHRS and CDR2 YFSETQ. The CDR3 length is 15 residues. The CDR3 protein is CASSSGQGYNSPLHF. In DNA, the CDR3 is TGCGCCAGCAGCTCGGGACAGGGCTATAATTCACCCCTCCACTTT.